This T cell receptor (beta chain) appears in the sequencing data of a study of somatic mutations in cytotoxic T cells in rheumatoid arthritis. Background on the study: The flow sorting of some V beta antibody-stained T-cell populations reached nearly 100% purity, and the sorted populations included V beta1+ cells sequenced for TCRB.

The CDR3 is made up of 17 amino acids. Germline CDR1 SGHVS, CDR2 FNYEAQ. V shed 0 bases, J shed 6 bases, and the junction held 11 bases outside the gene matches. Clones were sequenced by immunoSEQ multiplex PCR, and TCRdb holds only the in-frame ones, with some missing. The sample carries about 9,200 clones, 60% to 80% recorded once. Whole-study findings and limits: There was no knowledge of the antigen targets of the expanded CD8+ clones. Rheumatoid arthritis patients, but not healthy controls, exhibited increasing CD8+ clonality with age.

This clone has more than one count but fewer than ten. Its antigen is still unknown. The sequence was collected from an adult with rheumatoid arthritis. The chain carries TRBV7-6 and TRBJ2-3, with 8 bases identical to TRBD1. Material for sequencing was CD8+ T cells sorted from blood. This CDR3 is CASSLAARYQGADTQYF. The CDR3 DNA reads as TGTGCCAGCAGCTTAGCGGCTAGATACCAGGGGGCCGATACGCAGTATTTT.